Each of the 21 T cell receptor beta chains below was sequenced from the same sample in a study of siplizumab effects on memory and regulatory T cells (dated by TCRdb to between 2018 and 2021). The protocol used for the library was the immunoSEQ multiplex PCR assay. Imported from immuneACCESS, the table was reduced by TCRdb to in-frame sequences with V and J called. These copies leave out some clones; in studies compared against another copy, an unresolved V gene accounts for under half, and the cause of the remainder is not known. This sample lists some 100,000 clones; roughly 93% were detected once. The ten largest clones take up 5.5% to 7.5% of the sample. Sample: CD8+ T cells sorted from blood. The receptor set was obtained from a human donor in good health.

The chain couples TRBV7-9 to TRBJ2-7; the match to TRBD2 covers 14 bases. V trimming: 4 bases; J trimming: 0 bases; junction bases outside the gene matches: 8. The CDR3 is 18 amino acids. The germline V gene has CDR1 SEHNR and CDR2 FQNEAQ (reference sequence). CDR3 nucleotides: TGTGCCAGCAGCTCCTGGACTAGCGGGAGGATACCCTCCTACGAGCAGTACTTC. Its protein product is CASSSWTSGRIPSYEQYF.

V is TRBV9 and J is TRBJ2-7, with 7 bases matching TRBD2. After removal of 4 bases from V and 0 bases from J, the junction contained 10 bases not matched to a gene. Germline V gene data show CDR1 as SGDLS and CDR2 as YYNGEE. CDR3 size: 16 residues. For the CDR3, the DNA is TGTGCCAGCAGCCCTGGGAGGGGAGGGGACTCCTACGAGCAGTACTTC. Its protein is CASSPGRGGDSYEQYF.

This clone was seen once. The chain employs TRBV6-1 and TRBJ2-7; no clear D gene. The germline V and J ends were trimmed by 4 bases and 2 bases, with 12 bases remaining between them. The CDR3 length is 14 residues. The germline V gene encodes CDR1 MNHNS and CDR2 SASEGT. CDR3 in amino acids: CASSAWQTTYEQYF. The CDR3 DNA reads as TGTGCCAGCAGTGCTTGGCAAACTACCTACGAGCAGTACTTC.

This clone was observed once. V usage is TRBV29-1 and J usage is TRBJ2-7, with D possibly being TRBD1 or TRBD2 (5 bases each). This CDR3 spans 12 amino acids. Germline-derived CDR1 and CDR2 are SQVTM and ANQGSEA. V was clipped by 6 bases and J by 4 bases, with 13 bases between them. For the CDR3, the DNA is TGCAGCGTGAGGTGGGGCGGGTACGAGCAGTACTTC. Its protein product is CSVRWGGYEQYF.

The CDR3 protein is CASSLVGFDLNEQYF. The CDR3 DNA is TGTGCCAGCAGCTTAGTAGGCTTTGATCTAAACGAGCAGTACTTC. V usage is TRBV7-2 and J usage is TRBJ2-7; D not certain. CDR3 length: 15 residues. V dropped 1 base and J dropped 5 bases, with 15 bases sitting between them. Germline V CDR1 and CDR2: SGHTA, FQGNSA.

This clone appeared once. The V gene is TRBV27, the J gene TRBJ2-1; D is perhaps TRBD2 (5 bases). V shed 0 bases and J shed 6 bases, with 18 bases lying between them. This CDR3 is 17 amino acids long. Germline CDR1 and CDR2: MNHEY and SMNVEV (reference sequence). The CDR3 loop reads CASSLSLGSGSGNEQFF. In DNA form, the CDR3 reads TGTGCCAGCAGTTTATCCCTTGGGAGCGGTTCTGGCAATGAGCAGTTCTTC.

The gene calls are TRBV13 and TRBJ2-7, with D maybe TRBD2 (5 bases). V lost 7 bases and J 3 bases, leaving 19 bases between the germline ends. This CDR3 has 15 residues. From germline, CDR1 is PRHDT and CDR2 FYEKMQ (reference sequence). This chain's CDR3 is CASTQGGQEDYEQYF. CDR3 in DNA: TGTGCCAGCACCCAAGGCGGGCAGGAAGACTACGAGCAGTACTTC.

The chain carries TRBV4-1 and TRBJ2-2, with TRBD2 as a possible D gene (5 bases). With 0 bases removed from V and 5 bases from J, the gap between germline ends came to 13 bases. This CDR3 has 16 residues. In germline, CDR1 is MGHRA, CDR2 YSYEKL. The CDR3 region has the DNA TGCGCCAGCAGCCAAGATTCGAGGGTTTGGACCGGGGAGCTGTTTTTT. Protein product: CASSQDSRVWTGELFF.

J is TRBJ2-7 and V is TRBV4-1, with D uncertain. Germline values: CDR1 MGHRA, CDR2 YSYEKL. Trimming stripped 0 bases from V and 0 bases from J, with 12 bases between. This CDR3 is 16 amino acids long. The CDR3 loop reads CASSQDPAGRSYEQYF. CDR3 in DNA: TGCGCCAGCAGCCAAGATCCGGCAGGTCGCTCCTACGAGCAGTACTTC.

The chain couples TRBV10-3 to TRBJ1-1; tentatively, D is TRBD1 (5 bases). The CDR3 is 12 residues long. The germline V gene has CDR1 ENHRY and CDR2 SYGVKD. Trimming removed 2 bases from V and 5 bases from J, with 6 bases in between. CDR3 coding DNA: TGTGCCATCAGTGAGGGGGGGACTGAAGCTTTCTTT. It translates to CAISEGGTEAFF.

CDR3 loop: CASSGIGPGIKSSYNEQFF. The DNA for the CDR3 is TGTGCCAGCAGCGGCATCGGACCCGGTATTAAAAGCTCCTACAATGAGCAGTTCTTC. This chain links TRBV5-4 with TRBJ2-1; D gene unclear. Trimming removed 4 bases at V and 0 bases at J, with 23 bases between. This CDR3 has 19 amino acids. The germline V gene has CDR1 SGHNT and CDR2 YYREEE (reference sequence).

The V and J genes are TRBV5-4 and TRBJ1-6, with TRBD1 matching 7 bases. CDR3 size: 14 residues. Germline V gives CDR1 SGHNT, CDR2 YYREEE (reference sequence). The V and J ends lost 4 bases and 7 bases, in that order; junction bases with no gene match: 5. The CDR3, as DNA: TGTGCCAGCAGCCGGGACAGACTAAATTCACCCCTCCACTTT. It codes for CASSRDRLNSPLHF.

The chain recombines TRBV5-4 with TRBJ2-1; D assignment may be TRBD1 or TRBD2 (5 bases each). The CDR3 is 12 amino acids. The V and J ends lost 6 bases and 7 bases respectively, with 11 bases between them. Germline V lookup: CDR1 SGHNT, CDR2 YYREEE (reference sequence). CDR3 DNA: TGTGCCAGCAAAGGGGACCGGAATGAGCAGTTCTTC. This codes for CASKGDRNEQFF.

V and J are TRBV19 and TRBJ1-4; 10 bases map to TRBD1. The trim removed 3 bases at V and 3 bases at J, leaving 13 bases unmatched. The CDR3 sequence is 19 residues long. Per the germline V gene, CDR1 is LNHDA and CDR2 is SQIVND (reference sequence). CDR3 nucleotides: TGTGCCAGTAGTATCGAATCAATAGACAGGGGGCCAGCTAATGAAAAACTGTTTTTT. It codes for CASSIESIDRGPANEKLFF. The complete variable domain, with remaining parts taken from reference TRBV19 and TRBJ1-4, reads DGGITQSPKYLFRKEGQNVTLSCEQNLNHDAMYWYRQDPGQGLRLIYYSQIVNDFQKGDIAEGYSVSREKKESFPLTVTSAQKNPTAFYLCASSIESIDRGPANEKLFFGSGTQLSVL.

This clone was counted once. This rearrangement joins TRBV5-1 to TRBJ1-5, with 7 nucleotides matching TRBD1. Trimming cost V 2 bases and J 2 bases; bases outside gene matches: 4. The CDR3 is 15 amino acids. Germline V gives CDR1 SGHRS, CDR2 YFSETQ. The CDR3 loop reads CASSFEGAGNQPQHF. DNA for the CDR3: TGCGCCAGCAGCTTCGAGGGGGCGGGCAATCAGCCCCAGCATTTT. Full variable domain (missing parts from reference TRBV5-1 and TRBJ1-5): KAGVTQTPRYLIKTRGQQVTLSCSPISGHRSVSWYQQTPGQGLQFLFEYFSETQRNKGNFPGRFSGRQFSNSRSEMNVSTLELGDSALYLCASSFEGAGNQPQHFGDGTRLSIL.

The V and J genes are TRBV5-6 and TRBJ2-7; a possible D gene is TRBD2 (6 bases). CDR3 length: 16 residues. Per the germline V gene, CDR1 is SGHDT and CDR2 is YYEEEE. Trimming left V 0 bases short and J 2 bases short, with 15 bases between. The CDR3 DNA reads as TGTGCCAGCAGCTTGGCCGGGGGACTCCGGGCCTACGAGCAGTACTTC. Protein sequence: CASSLAGGLRAYEQYF.

The chain is built from TRBV13 and TRBJ2-7; 9 bases match TRBD2. The V and J ends lost 7 bases and 6 bases, in that order; junction bases with no gene match: 10. Per germline, CDR1 PRHDT and CDR2 FYEKMQ (reference sequence). The CDR3 runs 14 residues. The CDR3 bases are TGTGCCAGCACCCGTAGCGGGAGATTTTTCGAGCAGTACTTC. It encodes CASTRSGRFFEQYF.

The chain carries TRBV9 and TRBJ2-1, with D perhaps TRBD1 or TRBD2 (6 bases each). Per germline, CDR1 SGDLS and CDR2 YYNGEE. The CDR3 is made up of 15 amino acids. V lost 3 bases and J 5 bases, leaving 15 bases between the germline ends. CDR3 residues: CASSGGAGGHNEQFF. CDR3 bases: TGTGCCAGCAGCGGGGGGGCCGGAGGGCACAATGAGCAGTTCTTC.

The V and J genes are TRBV7-9 and TRBJ2-1; no firm D call. Trimming took off 5 bases at V and 6 bases at J, with 17 bases between the two ends. Germline CDR1 is SEHNR and CDR2 is FQNEAQ (reference sequence). This CDR3 comprises 15 residues. CDR3 nucleotides: TGTGCCAGCAGCCATCAAGGGAAAGGGATCAATGAGCAGTTCTTC. This sequence encodes CASSHQGKGINEQFF.

The CDR3 region has the DNA TGTGCCAGCAGTCTACTAGCGGGAGGGTTCCAAGAGACCCAGTACTTC. Its protein is CASSLLAGGFQETQYF. V and J are TRBV7-9 and TRBJ2-5; 13 bases match TRBD2. The CDR3 covers 16 residues. The germline V gene encodes CDR1 SEHNR and CDR2 FQNEAQ (reference sequence). Trimming removed 6 bases from V and 1 base from J; junction bases left unmatched: 5. Drawing the rest from reference TRBV7-9 and TRBJ2-5, the complete variable domain is DTGVSQNPRHKITKRGQNVTFRCDPISEHNRLYWYRQTLGQGPEFLTYFQNEAQLEKSRLLSDRFSAERPKGSFSTLEIQRTEQGDSAMYLCASSLLAGGFQETQYFGPGTRLLVL.

The gene calls are TRBV5-1 and TRBJ2-2; no clear D gene. Trimming took 2 bases from V and 7 from J, leaving 12 bases between them. The CDR3 has 14 amino acids. From germline, CDR1 is SGHRS and CDR2 YFSETQ. The CDR3 coding sequence is TGCGCCAGCAGCTTCGGTGGGAAGGGCGGGGAGCTGTTTTTT. This gives the protein CASSFGGKGGELFF.